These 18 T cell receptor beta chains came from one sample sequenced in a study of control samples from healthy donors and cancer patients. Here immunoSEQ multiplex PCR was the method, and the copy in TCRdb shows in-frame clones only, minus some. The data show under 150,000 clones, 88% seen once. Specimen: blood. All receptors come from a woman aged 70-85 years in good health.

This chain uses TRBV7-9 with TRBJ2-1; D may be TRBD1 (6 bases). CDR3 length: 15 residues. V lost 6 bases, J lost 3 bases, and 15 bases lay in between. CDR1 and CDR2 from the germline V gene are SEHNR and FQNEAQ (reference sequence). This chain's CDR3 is CASRLRTALYNEQFF. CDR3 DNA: TGTGCCAGCAGGCTCAGGACAGCCCTCTACAATGAGCAGTTCTTC.

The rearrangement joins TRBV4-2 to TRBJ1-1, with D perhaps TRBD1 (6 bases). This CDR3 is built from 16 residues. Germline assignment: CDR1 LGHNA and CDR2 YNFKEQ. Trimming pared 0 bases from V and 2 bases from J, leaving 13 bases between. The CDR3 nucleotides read TGTGCCAGCAGCCAAGAGGGGTGGACAGTTAACACTGAAGCTTTCTTT. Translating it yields CASSQEGWTVNTEAFF.

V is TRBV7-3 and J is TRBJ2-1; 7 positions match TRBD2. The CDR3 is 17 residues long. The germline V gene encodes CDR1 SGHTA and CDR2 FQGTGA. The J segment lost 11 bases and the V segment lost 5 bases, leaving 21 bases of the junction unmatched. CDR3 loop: CASSPDPRWGGGPQQFF. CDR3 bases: TGTGCCAGCAGCCCCGACCCTCGTTGGGGCGGGGGACCCCAGCAGTTCTTC.

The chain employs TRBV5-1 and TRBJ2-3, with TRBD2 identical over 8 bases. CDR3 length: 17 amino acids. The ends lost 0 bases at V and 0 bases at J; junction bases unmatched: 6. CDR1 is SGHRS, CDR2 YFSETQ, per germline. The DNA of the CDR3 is TGCGCCAGCAGCTTGGGGCGCGGGGGGCATAGCACAGATACGCAGTATTTT. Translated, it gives CASSLGRGGHSTDTQYF.

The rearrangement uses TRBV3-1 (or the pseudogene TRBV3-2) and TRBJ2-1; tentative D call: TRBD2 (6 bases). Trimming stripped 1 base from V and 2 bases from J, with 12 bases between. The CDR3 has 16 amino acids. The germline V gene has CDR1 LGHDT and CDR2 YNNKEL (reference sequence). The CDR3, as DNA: TGTGCCAGCAGCCAAGGGAGGGGTGTGCCCTACAATGAGCAGTTCTTC. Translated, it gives CASSQGRGVPYNEQFF.

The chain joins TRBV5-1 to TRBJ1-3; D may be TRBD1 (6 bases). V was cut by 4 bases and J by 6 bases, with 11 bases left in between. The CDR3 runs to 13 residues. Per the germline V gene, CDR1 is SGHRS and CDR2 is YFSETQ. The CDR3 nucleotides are TGCGCCAGCAGCGTGGTGGGGGCAAACACCATATATTTT. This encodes CASSVVGANTIYF.

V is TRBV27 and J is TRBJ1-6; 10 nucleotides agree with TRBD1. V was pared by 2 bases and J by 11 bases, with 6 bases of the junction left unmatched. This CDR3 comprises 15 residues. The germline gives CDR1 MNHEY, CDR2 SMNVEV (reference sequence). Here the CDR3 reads CASSLAGTGVPPLHF. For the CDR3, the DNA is TGTGCCAGCAGTTTAGCCGGGACAGGGGTTCCACCCCTCCACTTT.

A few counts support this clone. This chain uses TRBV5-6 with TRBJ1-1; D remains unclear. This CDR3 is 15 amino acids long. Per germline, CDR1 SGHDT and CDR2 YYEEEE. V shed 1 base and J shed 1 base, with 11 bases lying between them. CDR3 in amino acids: CASSLKWAANTEAFF. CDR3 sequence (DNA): TGTGCCAGCAGCTTGAAATGGGCAGCGAACACTGAAGCTTTCTTT.

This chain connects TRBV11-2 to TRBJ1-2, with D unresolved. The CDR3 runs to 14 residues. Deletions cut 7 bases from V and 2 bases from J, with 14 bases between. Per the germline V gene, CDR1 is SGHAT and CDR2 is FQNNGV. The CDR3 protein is CASTLSARNYGYTF. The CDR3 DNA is TGTGCCAGCACCCTCTCGGCCAGGAACTATGGCTACACCTTC.

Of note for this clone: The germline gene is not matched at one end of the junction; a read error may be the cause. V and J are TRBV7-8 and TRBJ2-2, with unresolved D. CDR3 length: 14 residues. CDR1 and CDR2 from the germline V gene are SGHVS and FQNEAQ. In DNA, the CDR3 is TGTGCCGGCAGCCGGGCCCGGAACACCGGGGAGCTGTTTTTT. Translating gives CAGSRARNTGELFF.

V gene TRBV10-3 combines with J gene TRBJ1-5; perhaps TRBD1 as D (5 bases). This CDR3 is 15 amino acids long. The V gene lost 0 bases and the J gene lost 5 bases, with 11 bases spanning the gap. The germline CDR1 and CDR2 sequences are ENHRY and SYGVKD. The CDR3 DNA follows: TGTGCCATCAGTGAGTCGATGGCAGGGTATCAGCCCCAGCATTTT. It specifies CAISESMAGYQPQHF.

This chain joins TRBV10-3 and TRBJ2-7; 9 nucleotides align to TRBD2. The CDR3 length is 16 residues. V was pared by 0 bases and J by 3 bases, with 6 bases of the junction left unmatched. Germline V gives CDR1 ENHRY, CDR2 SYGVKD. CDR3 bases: TGTGCCATCAGTGAGTCGAGATCTAGCGGGGTCTACGAGCAGTACTTC. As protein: CAISESRSSGVYEQYF.

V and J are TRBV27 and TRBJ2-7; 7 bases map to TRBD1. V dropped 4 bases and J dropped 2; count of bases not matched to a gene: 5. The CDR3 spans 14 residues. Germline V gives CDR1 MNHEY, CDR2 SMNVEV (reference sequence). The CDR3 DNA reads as TGTGCCAGCAGTTCCCTTGACAGGGCCTACGAGCAGTACTTC. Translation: CASSSLDRAYEQYF.

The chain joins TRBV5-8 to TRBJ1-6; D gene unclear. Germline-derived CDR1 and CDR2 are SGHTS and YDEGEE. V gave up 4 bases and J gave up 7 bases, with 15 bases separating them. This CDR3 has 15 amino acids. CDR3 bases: TGTGCCAGCAGCCCCCTTTGGCGGGAAAATTCACCCCTCCACTTT. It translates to CASSPLWRENSPLHF. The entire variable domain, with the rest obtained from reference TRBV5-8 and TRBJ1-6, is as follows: EAGVTQSPTHLIKTRGQQATLRCSPISGHTSVYWYQQALGLGLQFLLWYDEGEERNRGNFPPRFSGRQFPNYSSELNVNALELEDSALYLCASSPLWRENSPLHFGNGTRLTVT.

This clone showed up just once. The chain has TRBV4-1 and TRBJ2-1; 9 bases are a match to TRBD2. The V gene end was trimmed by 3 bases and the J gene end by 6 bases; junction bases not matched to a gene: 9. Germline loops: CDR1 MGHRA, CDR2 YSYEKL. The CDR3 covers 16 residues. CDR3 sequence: CASSHSLRGGANEQFF. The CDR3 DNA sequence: TGCGCCAGCAGCCATAGCCTGCGCGGGGGGGCCAATGAGCAGTTCTTC.

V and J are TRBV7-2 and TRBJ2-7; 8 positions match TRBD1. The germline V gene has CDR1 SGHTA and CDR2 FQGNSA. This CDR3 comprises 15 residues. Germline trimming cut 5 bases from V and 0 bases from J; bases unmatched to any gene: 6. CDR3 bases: TGTGCCAGCAGCCTCCGGGGACAGGTCTCCTACGAGCAGTACTTC. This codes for CASSLRGQVSYEQYF.

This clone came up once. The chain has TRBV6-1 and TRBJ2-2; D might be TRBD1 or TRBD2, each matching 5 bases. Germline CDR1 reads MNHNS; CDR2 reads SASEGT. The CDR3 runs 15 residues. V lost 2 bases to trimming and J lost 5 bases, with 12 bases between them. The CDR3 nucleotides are TGTGCCAGCAGTGAACTGGGACCGGAGACCGGGGAGCTGTTTTTT. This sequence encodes CASSELGPETGELFF.

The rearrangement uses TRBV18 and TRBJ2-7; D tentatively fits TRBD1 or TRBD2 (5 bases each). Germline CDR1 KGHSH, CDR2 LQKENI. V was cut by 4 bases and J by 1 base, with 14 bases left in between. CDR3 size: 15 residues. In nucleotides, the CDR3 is TGTGCCAGCTCACTTTCCCGGGACCCTTCCTACGAGCAGTACTTC. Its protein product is CASSLSRDPSYEQYF.